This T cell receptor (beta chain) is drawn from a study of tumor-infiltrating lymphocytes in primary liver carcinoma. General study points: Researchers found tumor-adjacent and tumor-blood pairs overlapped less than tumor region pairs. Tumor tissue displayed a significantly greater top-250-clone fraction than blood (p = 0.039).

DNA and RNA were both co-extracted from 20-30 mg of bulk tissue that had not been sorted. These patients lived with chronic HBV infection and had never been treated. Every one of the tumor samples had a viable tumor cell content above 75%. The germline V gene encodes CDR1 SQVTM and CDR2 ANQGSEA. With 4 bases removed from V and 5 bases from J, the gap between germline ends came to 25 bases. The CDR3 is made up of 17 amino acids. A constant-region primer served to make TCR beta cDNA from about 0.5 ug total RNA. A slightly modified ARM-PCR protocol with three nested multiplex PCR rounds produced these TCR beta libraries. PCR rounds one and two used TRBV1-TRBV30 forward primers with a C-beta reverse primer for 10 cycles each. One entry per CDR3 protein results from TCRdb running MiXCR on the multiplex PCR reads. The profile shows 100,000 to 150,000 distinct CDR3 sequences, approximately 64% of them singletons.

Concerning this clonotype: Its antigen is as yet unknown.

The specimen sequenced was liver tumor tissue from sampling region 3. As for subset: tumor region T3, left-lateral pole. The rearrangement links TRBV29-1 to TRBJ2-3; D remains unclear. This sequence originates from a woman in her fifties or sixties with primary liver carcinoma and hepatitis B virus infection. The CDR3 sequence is CSVGQIPDGSLVDTQYF. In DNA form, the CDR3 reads TGCAGCGTTGGGCAAATCCCGGACGGAAGCCTTGTAGATACGCAGTATTTT.